This TCR beta chain derives from a study of blood T cell repertoires in COVID-19. Study-level information: T cells, B-cell-depleted T cells, or PBMCs provided the cDNA or gDNA that served as material.

Clones were read by immunoSEQ multiplex PCR, and TCRdb kept only the in-frame ones, dropping some. Here the sample spans under 450,000 clones, more than 70% being singletons. CDR1 and CDR2 (germline): MNHEY, SVGAGI. Losses at the gene ends were 5 bases for V and 7 bases for J; bases not matched to a gene: 10. The CDR3 is 14 amino acids. Source material: peripheral blood. The source is a woman aged 45-65 years with COVID-19, enrolled during active disease. The genes are TRBV6-5 and TRBJ1-1; 7 positions agree with TRBD1. The CDR3 bases are TGTGCCAGCAGTCGACTCGGGACAGCACTTGAAGCTTTCTTT. Amino acid sequence: CASSRLGTALEAFF.